The sample holds a few counts of the clone carrying this T cell receptor beta chain. Its antigen is as yet unknown. The authors used template switching to add a universal primer site and gave cDNA unique molecular identifiers. TCRdb independently ran MiXCR on the 5' RACE reads; one entry per CDR3 protein. The table shows roughly 700,000 distinct CDR3 sequences, with 8.5% to 9% occurring only once. The V and J ends lost 3 bases and 0 bases respectively, with 9 bases between them. Germline CDR1 reads LNHDA; CDR2 reads SQIVND (reference sequence). This CDR3 has 15 amino acids. The data belong to a study of identical twins. General observations from the study: Twins showed weaker excess sharing in their beta out-of-frame sequences.

Healthy Caucasians supplied all donations. This sample also appeared in a second study, on yellow fever vaccine responses in identical twins.

This chain uses TRBV19 with TRBJ2-1, with D perhaps given as TRBD1 or TRBD2 (5 bases each). The source material was PBMCs. This sequence was found in a woman younger than 30 in good health. The CDR3 DNA is TGTGCCAGTAGTATTGGGACGGGCTCCTACAATGAGCAGTTCTTC. The encoded protein is CASSIGTGSYNEQFF.